This note documents a single T cell receptor beta chain sequence. The germline V gene encodes CDR1 MDHEN and CDR2 SYDVKM. The V end lost 4 bases, the J end lost 5 bases, and 17 bases lay between the germline ends. The CDR3 length is 15 residues. As handled by the study authors: How many nucleated cells were present was estimated from reference gene primer amplification. TCRdb's table, derived via immunoSEQ multiplex PCR, lists solely in-frame clones and lacks some. The V and J calls and the clone size are those of that table, but D and trimming were determined from the DNA. The sample has 270,000 or so clones; about 85% are singletons. The record originates from a study of blood T cell repertoires in COVID-19. Study-wide context: Some COVID-19 samples were acute and others convalescent; all came from the United States, Italy and Spain. The analysed material was cDNA or gDNA that came from T cells, B-cell-depleted T cells, or PBMCs.

This receptor was obtained from a human donor in a cohort sampled during active COVID-19. Sequenced: peripheral blood. The V gene is TRBV28, the J gene TRBJ1-2, with a tentative D call TRBD1 (5 bases). The CDR3 loop is CASSSVTTVHYGYTF. DNA of the CDR3: TGTGCCAGCAGTTCAGTAACGACAGTCCATTATGGCTACACCTTC.